This TCR beta chain emerged from a study of OX40 agonist ivuxolimab in advanced cancers. Across the whole study: From roughly 20 to 79 years was the age range, with a mean of around 60 years, and nearly 85% were male. Earlier anti-PD-1, anti-PD-L1 or anti-CTLA-4 therapy was permitted; over 35% had received some.

Whole-study findings and limits: Low normalized clonal expansion also occurred in some nonresponding patients.

The V and J ends lost 2 bases and 1 base respectively, with 13 bases between them. The CDR3 runs 16 residues. CDR1 MDHEN and CDR2 SYDVKM come from the germline V gene. The protocol was immunoSEQ multiplex PCR, while the TCRdb copy is restricted to in-frame clones and leaves out a portion. The repertoire consists of about 43,000 clones, with 80% occurring once and the leading ten covering 4% to 4.5%. In the case of this clone: Its target is unknown.

The V and J genes are TRBV28 and TRBJ2-3; D is tentatively TRBD1 or TRBD2 (5 bases each). Sample: CD4+ or CD8+ T cells sorted from blood, taken in a trial of the OX40 agonist ivuxolimab. This TCR came from an adult with an advanced solid tumor such as melanoma, head and neck, liver or kidney cancer. The CDR3 region is CASSLGFGAGTDTQYF. CDR3 DNA sequence: TGTGCCAGCAGTTTAGGTTTCGGGGCAGGCACAGATACGCAGTATTTT.